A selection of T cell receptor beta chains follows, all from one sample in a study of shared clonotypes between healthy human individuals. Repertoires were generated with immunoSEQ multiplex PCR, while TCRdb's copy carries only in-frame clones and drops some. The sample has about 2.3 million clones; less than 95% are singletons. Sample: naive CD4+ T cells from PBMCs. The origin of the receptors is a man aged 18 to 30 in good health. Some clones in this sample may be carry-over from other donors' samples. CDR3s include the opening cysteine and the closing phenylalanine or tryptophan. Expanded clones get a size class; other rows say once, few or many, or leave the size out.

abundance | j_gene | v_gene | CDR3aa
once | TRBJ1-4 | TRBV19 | CASSRAGTGARPHEKLFF
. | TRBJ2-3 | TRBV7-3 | CASSLRGPADTQYF
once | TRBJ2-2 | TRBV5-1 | CASSLLTSDTGELFF
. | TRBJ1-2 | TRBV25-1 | CASSEYIRDGYTF
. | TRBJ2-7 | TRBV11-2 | CASSSGLVGHEQYF
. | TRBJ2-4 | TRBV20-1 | CSTGVGNIQYF
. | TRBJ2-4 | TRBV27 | CASSLIRAGGIQYF
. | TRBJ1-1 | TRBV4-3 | CASSQEVKLNTEAFF
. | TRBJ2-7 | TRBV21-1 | CASRGGTSGTYEQYF
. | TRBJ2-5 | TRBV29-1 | CSVAPTSGDQETQYF
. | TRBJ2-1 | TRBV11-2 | CASSLRTAESVKFF
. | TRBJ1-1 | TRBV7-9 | CASSLKGATEAFF
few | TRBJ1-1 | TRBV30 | CAWKRGGSLAFF
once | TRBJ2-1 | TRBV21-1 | CAGRGEDEQFF
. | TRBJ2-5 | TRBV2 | CASSWTGSRGGQETQYF
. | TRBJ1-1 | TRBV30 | CAWIARGQGLTEAFF
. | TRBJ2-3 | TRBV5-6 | CASSGRDGTDTQYF
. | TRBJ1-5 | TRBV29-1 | CSVAPDFNQPQHF
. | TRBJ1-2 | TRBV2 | CAGGGTNYGYTF
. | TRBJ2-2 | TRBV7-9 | CASSSRPIAGGNTGELFF
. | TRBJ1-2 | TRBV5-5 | CASSLSIRGAAYGYTF
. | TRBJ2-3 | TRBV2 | CASSASGSTDTQYF
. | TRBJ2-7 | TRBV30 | CACLLGRQTYEQYF
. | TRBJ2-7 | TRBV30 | CAWSVFYVGEQYF
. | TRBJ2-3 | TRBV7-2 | CASSLGTSTDTQYF
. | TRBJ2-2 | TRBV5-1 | CASSPGTGNTGELFF
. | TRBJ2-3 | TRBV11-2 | CASSLERFTDTQYF
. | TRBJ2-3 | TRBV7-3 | CASSFDRSSTDTQYF